The 2 T cell receptor beta chains in this list originate from one sample, sequenced in a study of T cells after posttransplantation cyclophosphamide. The repertoire was sequenced with immunoSEQ multiplex PCR; TCRdb's copy has only in-frame clones and lacks some. This repertoire shows around 66,000 clones, around 95% found once; its top ten account for about 3%. Sample: PBMCs. The receptor set was obtained from a woman younger than 45 in good health and a related stem cell transplant donor.

The V gene is TRBV18, the J gene TRBJ1-2; D gene ambiguous. This CDR3 spans 14 amino acids. Per germline, CDR1 KGHSH and CDR2 LQKENI. V lost 3 bases and J 0 bases, leaving 8 bases between the germline ends. CDR3 bases: TGTGCCAGCTCACCGGGGTATGCTAACTATGGCTACACCTTC. Translating gives CASSPGYANYGYTF.

This clone was detected once. This sequence joins TRBV28 and TRBJ1-6; perhaps TRBD1 as D (5 bases). This CDR3 is built from 17 residues. The germline CDR1 and CDR2 sequences are MDHEN and SYDVKM. V lost 2 bases and J lost 7, with 18 bases in between. The DNA of the CDR3 is TGTGCCAGCAGTTTAAGGGCAGGGCTTGGGATGAATTCACCCCTCCACTTT. Amino acids: CASSLRAGLGMNSPLHF.